These 20 T cell receptor beta chains were all obtained from the same sample, sequenced in a study of T cells in Graves' hyperthyroidism and ophthalmopathy. RNA transcripts were the template for amplifying TCR beta CDR3 regions. The study used the HTBI primer set for a first-round RT-PCR of the TCR CDR3. TCRdb re-called the multiplex PCR reads with MiXCR, one entry per CDR3 protein. The table lists approximately 410,000 distinct CDR3 sequences, 14% to 15% of them singletons, with around 14% in the top ten. The source material was blood. These TCRs come from a man younger than 30 with Graves' ophthalmopathy.

The chain employs TRBV19 and TRBJ1-4; 7 positions agree with TRBD1. The germline CDR1 and CDR2 sequences are LNHDA and SQIVND (reference sequence). Trimming removed 10 bases from V and 0 bases from J; junction bases left unmatched: 5. The CDR3 extends over 14 amino acids. The CDR3 loop is CATVDRSTNEKLFF. The CDR3, as DNA: TGTGCCACCGTGGACAGGTCAACTAATGAAAAACTGTTTTTT. The whole variable domain, filled in from reference TRBV19 and TRBJ1-4, reads DGGITQSPKYLFRKEGQNVTLSCEQNLNHDAMYWYRQDPGQGLRLIYYSQIVNDFQKGDIAEGYSVSREKKESFPLTVTSAQKNPTAFYLCATVDRSTNEKLFFGSGTQLSVL.

This clonotype was recorded at least ten times. The germline gene is not matched at one end of the junction; a read error may be the cause. The V call is TRBV11-2, the J call TRBJ1-1; D is perhaps TRBD1 (6 bases). Germline loops: CDR1 SGHAT, CDR2 FQNNGV. This CDR3 is built from 14 residues. The CDR3 loop is CASSLAGTNTEAFF. In DNA, the CDR3 is TGTGCCAGCAGTTTAGCAGGGACAAACACTGAAGCTTTCTTT.

Ten or more counts support this clonotype. This chain connects TRBV2 to TRBJ2-7, with a tentative D call TRBD2 (6 bases). Germline CDR1 SNHLY, CDR2 FYNNEI. This CDR3 has 14 amino acids. Trimming stripped 1 base from V and 7 bases from J, with 14 bases between. The CDR3 DNA is TGTGCCAGCAGTGAAGTCGGCTGGGCGGGGGAGCAGTACTTC. Its protein product is CASSEVGWAGEQYF.

In its sample, this clonotype was seen a few times. This chain uses TRBV4-1 with TRBJ1-6; 8 bases are shared with TRBD1. The CDR3 covers 15 residues. The ends lost 8 bases at V and 5 bases at J; junction bases unmatched: 8. Per the germline V gene, CDR1 is MGHRA and CDR2 is YSYEKL. In DNA, the CDR3 is TGCGCCAGCGGGGGACAGACAGGGGATAATTCACCCCTCCACTTT. Translated: CASGGQTGDNSPLHF.

On this clonotype itself: This may come from a read error, since a much larger clone is one base off. V usage is TRBV5-8 and J usage is TRBJ2-1, with D unresolved. The DNA matches TRBJ2-7 better at its end, which makes the J call doubtful. CDR1 SGHTS and CDR2 YDEGEE come from the germline V gene. This CDR3 contains 13 residues. Here the CDR3 DNA reads TGTGCCAGCAGCACGTACTCGAATAATGAGCAGTACTTC. This codes for CASSTYSNNEQYF.

This clonotype was seen many times. V gene TRBV6-5 combines with J gene TRBJ2-3; the D gene is possibly TRBD2 (7 bases). Germline V gene lookup returns CDR1 MNHEY and CDR2 SVGAGI. The CDR3 covers 15 residues. V lost 0 bases to trimming and J lost 5 bases, with 12 bases between them. The CDR3 DNA follows: TGTGCCAGCAGTTACTCTGCGGGGGCGGGAGATACGCAGTATTTT. Amino acid sequence: CASSYSAGAGDTQYF.

This clonotype was observed at least ten times. The chain joins TRBV7-6 to TRBJ2-7, with D possibly being TRBD1 or TRBD2 (5 bases each). The V and J ends lost 0 bases and 6 bases respectively, with 15 bases between them. CDR1 SGHVS and CDR2 FNYEAQ come from the germline V gene. This CDR3 is 15 amino acids long. CDR3 DNA sequence: TGTGCCAGCAGCTTAGCAGCAGGGAGCGGCAGCGAGCAGTACTTC. Translated, it gives CASSLAAGSGSEQYF.

This clonotype has ten or more counts. The chain has TRBV3-1 and TRBJ1-1, with TRBD1 identical over 11 bases. V trimming: 1 base; J trimming: 7 bases; junction bases outside the gene matches: 2. Per the germline V gene, CDR1 is LGHDT and CDR2 is YNNKEL (reference sequence). The CDR3 loop spans 14 amino acids. The CDR3 bases are TGTGCCAGCAGCCAAGTGGGGACAGGGGGTGAAGCTTTCTTT. Encoded protein: CASSQVGTGGEAFF.

This clonotype was detected a few times. The chain has TRBV28 and TRBJ1-6, with a tentative D call TRBD1 (6 bases). Trimming left V 1 base short and J 6 bases short, with 7 bases between. The germline gives CDR1 MDHEN, CDR2 SYDVKM. The length of the CDR3 is 14 residues. The CDR3 nucleotides are TGTGCCAGCAGTTTATACAGGGCTAATTCACCCCTCCACTTT. It is translated as CASSLYRANSPLHF.

This clonotype was seen at least ten times. The chain joins TRBV6-1 to TRBJ2-1; D is perhaps TRBD2 (6 bases). This CDR3 region has 16 residues. Per germline, CDR1 MNHNS and CDR2 SASEGT. The ends were cut back, 5 bases at V and 6 bases at J, with 20 bases in the middle. The CDR3 reads CASSRFRGNELNEQFF. CDR3 bases: TGTGCCAGCAGTCGATTCCGGGGGAATGAACTCAATGAGCAGTTCTTC.

This clonotype appeared many times. V usage is TRBV9 and J usage is TRBJ2-7; D possibly uses TRBD1 or TRBD2 (5 bases each). Trimming took 0 bases from V and 2 from J, leaving 12 bases between them. The germline V gene has CDR1 SGDLS and CDR2 YYNGEE. This CDR3 has 15 residues. This CDR3 reads CASSVAGDPPYEQYF. The CDR3 DNA follows: TGTGCCAGCAGCGTAGCCGGGGACCCCCCCTACGAGCAGTACTTC.

This clonotype was seen just once. A much larger clone lies one base from this, so it may be a read error. The chain employs TRBV20-1 and TRBJ1-1, with TRBD1 matching over 7 bases. After removal of 7 bases from V and 4 bases from J, the junction contained 12 bases not matched to a gene. CDR1 and CDR2 from the germline V gene are DFQATT and SNEGSKA (reference sequence). CDR3 length equals 14 residues. DNA for the CDR3: TGCAGTGGGACTCAGACAGGGTGGGTCACTGAAGCTTTCTTT. Amino acid sequence: CSGTQTGWVTEAFF.

This clonotype was counted between two and nine times. This sequence may be a read error, since a much larger clone differs from it by one base. The DNA is omitted, as the CDR3 cannot be located on it reliably, and the CDR3 follows TCRdb's listing. The rearrangement links TRBV3-1 to TRBJ1-2; the table's D call, TRBD1, was not checked against the DNA. The germline gives CDR1 LGHDT, CDR2 YNNKEL (reference sequence). Inclusive of both ends, the CDR3 amounts to 16 amino acids. CDR3 region: CASSQDFGQGAYGHTF.

The sample holds many counts of this clonotype. This chain uses TRBV5-1 with TRBJ2-7; 7 bases align to TRBD2. The CDR3 sequence is 13 residues long. CDR1 and CDR2 (germline): SGHRS, YFSETQ. The V gene end was trimmed by 6 bases and the J gene end by 4 bases; junction bases not matched to a gene: 7. DNA of the CDR3: TGCGCCAGCACGGGGGGAGCGCCTTACGAGCAGTACTTC. It translates to CASTGGAPYEQYF.

This clonotype was counted many times. The V and J genes are TRBV7-3 and TRBJ1-1, with D possibly matching TRBD1 (6 bases). There are 16 residues in the CDR3. Germline lookup yields CDR1 SGHTA and CDR2 FQGTGA. V lost 2 bases and J 1 base, leaving 14 bases between the germline ends. In DNA, the CDR3 is TGTGCCAGCAGCTTATACGCTTGGGGGCGGAACACTGAAGCTTTCTTT. Protein product: CASSLYAWGRNTEAFF.

The chain employs TRBV29-1 and TRBJ2-2, with TRBD2 as a possible D gene (5 bases). This CDR3 is built from 13 residues. In germline, CDR1 is SQVTM, CDR2 ANQGSEA. V gave up 4 bases and J gave up 1 base, with 7 bases separating them. CDR3 in amino acids: CSVVAGNTGELFF. The DNA for the CDR3 is TGCAGCGTTGTGGCGGGGAACACCGGGGAGCTGTTTTTT.

This clonotype has a handful of counts. V usage is TRBV5-1 and J usage is TRBJ2-7; a possible D gene is TRBD1 (6 bases). V was cut by 3 bases and J by 5 bases, with 9 bases left in between. CDR3 length: 12 amino acids. Germline V gives CDR1 SGHRS, CDR2 YFSETQ. CDR3 in DNA: TGCGCCAGCAGCTCACAGGGCCACGAGCAGTACTTC. This codes for CASSSQGHEQYF.

This clonotype has a count of ten or more. This sequence joins TRBV20-1 and TRBJ2-7, with 9 bases matching TRBD1. The CDR3 runs 14 residues. Germline CDR1 is DFQATT and CDR2 is SNEGSKA (reference sequence). The V gene end was trimmed by 5 bases and the J gene end by 6 bases; junction bases not matched to a gene: 11. The CDR3 bases are TGCAGTGCTCCTGACAGGGGGGAATCGAGCGAGCAGTACTTC. Protein: CSAPDRGESSEQYF.

This clonotype has a handful of counts. The chain couples TRBV20-1 to TRBJ2-6; tentative D call: TRBD1 (5 bases). In germline, CDR1 is DFQATT, CDR2 SNEGSKA (reference sequence). The CDR3 spans 16 residues. Trimming pared 5 bases from V and 0 bases from J, leaving 14 bases between. The CDR3, as DNA: TGCAGTGCTGCCACAGGATCGTACTCTGGGGCCAACGTCCTGACTTTC. Protein: CSAATGSYSGANVLTF.

This clonotype was observed at least ten times. The chain combines TRBV20-1 with TRBJ2-7; a weak D match, TRBD2 (6 bases). From germline, CDR1 is DFQATT and CDR2 SNEGSKA (reference sequence). This CDR3 has 15 amino acids. V was shortened by 5 bases and J by 5 bases, with 22 bases between the two germline ends. The CDR3, as DNA: TGCAGTGCTTCCCCAGTGGGAGGCCATCCTAACGAGCAGTACTTC. Its translation: CSASPVGGHPNEQYF.